The rows below give T cell receptor beta chains drawn from one sample of a study of regulatory T cells in long-lasting Graves disease. From the multiplex PCR reads, TCRdb called clonotypes with MiXCR, one entry per CDR3 protein. Here the sample spans some 440,000 distinct CDR3 sequences, roughly 20% being singletons. Sequenced here: peripheral blood mononuclear cells (PBMCs), sampled when the disease was refractory, from a patient treated with antithyroid drugs. The receptors come from a female donor with Graves disease. The CDR3 runs from the conserved cysteine through the conserved F or W. The D gene is left open where the match is weak. Clone size, where shown, is once, few, many, or a class for clones that have expanded.

clone_size: many
v_call: TRBV3-1
j_call: TRBJ1-2
d_call: -
cdr3_nt: TGTGCCAGCAGCCGTGGGACAATTATTGGTGATGGCTACACCTTC
cdr3_aa: CASSRGTIIGDGYTF

clone_size: many
v_call: TRBV20-1
j_call: TRBJ2-4
d_call: TRBD2
cdr3_nt: TGCAGTGCTAGGGGTAGCGGGAGGGCCTGGTACATTCAGTACTTC
cdr3_aa: CSARGSGRAWYIQYF

clone_size: many
v_call: TRBV11-2
j_call: TRBJ1-1
d_call: TRBD1
cdr3_nt: TGTGCCAGCAGCCCGAGACAGGGACGCGTGGACACTGAAGCTTTCTTT
cdr3_aa: CASSPRQGRVDTEAFF

clone_size: many
v_call: TRBV12-3/TRBV12-4
j_call: TRBJ1-6
d_call: TRBD1
cdr3_nt: TGTGCCAGCAGAGTTTCGACAGGGAATAATTCACCCCTCCACTTT
cdr3_aa: CASRVSTGNNSPLHF

clone_size: -
v_call: TRBV19
j_call: TRBJ1-2
d_call: -
cdr3_nt: TGTGCCAGTAGTCTCGGTAGGATTGGCTACACCTTC
cdr3_aa: CASSLGRIGYTF

clone_size: many
v_call: TRBV28
j_call: TRBJ2-7
d_call: -
cdr3_nt: TGTGCCAGCAGTTTGACGGGGACCTACGAGCAGTACTTC
cdr3_aa: CASSLTGTYEQYF

clone_size: -
v_call: TRBV11-2
j_call: TRBJ2-1
d_call: -
cdr3_nt: TGTGCCAGCAGCCATAGCGCCTACAATGAGCAGTTCTTC
cdr3_aa: CASSHSAYNEQFF

clone_size: many
v_call: TRBV6-1
j_call: TRBJ2-7
d_call: -
cdr3_nt: TGTGCCAGCAGTGAATTTTCCCCGGCCTACGAGCAGTACTTC
cdr3_aa: CASSEFSPAYEQYF

clone_size: few
v_call: TRBV4-2
j_call: TRBJ1-1
d_call: TRBD1
cdr3_nt: TGTGCCAGCAGCCAAGATCTCACAGGGGGAAGAACTGAAGCTTTCTTT
cdr3_aa: CASSQDLTGGRTEAFF

clone_size: few
v_call: TRBV6-1
j_call: TRBJ2-5
d_call: TRBD2
cdr3_nt: TGTGCCAGCAGGAGGGGGGGTCTAGCGGGAAACCAAGAGACCCAGTACTTC
cdr3_aa: CASRRGGLAGNQETQYF

clone_size: many
v_call: TRBV2
j_call: TRBJ1-5
d_call: -
cdr3_nt: TGTGCCAGCCGGTTATATAGCAATCAGCCCCAGCATTTT
cdr3_aa: CASRLYSNQPQHF

clone_size: few
v_call: TRBV19
j_call: TRBJ1-5
d_call: TRBD1
cdr3_nt: TGTGCCAGTAGTGTGACAGGGGGCGGCAATCAGCCCCAGCATTTT
cdr3_aa: CASSVTGGGNQPQHF